The T cell receptor (beta chain) under discussion was sequenced for a study of Graves' ophthalmopathy and Graves' hyperthyroidism. This clonotype was seen many times. No conserved phenylalanine or tryptophan ends this CDR3, so it is likely a read error. Because the CDR3's place on the DNA is in doubt, the DNA is left out and the CDR3 is given as listed by TCRdb. Amplification of the TCR beta CDR3 regions used RNA transcripts (as template). The first round was an RT-PCR with HTBI primers, and the second round was a multiplex PCR. TCRdb analysed the multiplex PCR reads with MiXCR anew, one entry per CDR3 protein. The sample includes more than 300,000 distinct CDR3 sequences, 15% to 17% of them seen just once. The CDR3 spans 13 amino acids, including both terminal residues.

This TCR came from a woman younger than 30 with stable Graves' hyperthyroidism. The sequencing sample was made of peripheral blood. The genes are TRBV12-3 or TRBV12-4 and TRBJ1-1. The CDR3 loop is CASSLNQLVAADI.